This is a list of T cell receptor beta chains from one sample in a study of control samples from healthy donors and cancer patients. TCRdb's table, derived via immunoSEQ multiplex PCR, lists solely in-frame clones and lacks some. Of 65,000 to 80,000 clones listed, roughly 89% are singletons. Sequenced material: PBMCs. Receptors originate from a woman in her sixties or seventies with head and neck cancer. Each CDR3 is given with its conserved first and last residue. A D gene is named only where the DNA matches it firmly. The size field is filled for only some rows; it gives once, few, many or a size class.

CDR3 protein: CASSVGRENNQPQHF; CDR3 DNA: TGTGCCAGCAGCGTAGGGCGGGAGAACAATCAGCCCCAGCATTTT; D gene: .; J gene: TRBJ1-5; V gene: TRBV9; clone size: .
CDR3 protein: CATSDTGGPFSYNEQFF; CDR3 DNA: TGTGCCACCAGTGATACAGGGGGCCCCTTCTCCTACAATGAGCAGTTCTTC; D gene: TRBD1; J gene: TRBJ2-1; V gene: TRBV24-1; clone size: .
CDR3 protein: CASSLRTSRTDTQYF; CDR3 DNA: TGTGCCAGCAGCCTCAGGACTAGCAGGACAGATACGCAGTATTTT; D gene: TRBD2; J gene: TRBJ2-3; V gene: TRBV3-1/TRBV3-2; clone size: .
CDR3 protein: CASSQVVGDRPYEQYF; CDR3 DNA: TGTGCCAGCAGCCAAGTCGTGGGGGACAGGCCCTACGAGCAGTACTTC; D gene: TRBD1; J gene: TRBJ2-7; V gene: TRBV4-2; clone size: .
CDR3 protein: CASSLGGSSTDTQYF; CDR3 DNA: TGTGCCAGCAGCTTGGGGGGATCTAGCACAGATACGCAGTATTTT; D gene: .; J gene: TRBJ2-3; V gene: TRBV5-5; clone size: .
CDR3 protein: CASSTGFDNQPQHF; CDR3 DNA: TGTGCCAGCAGCACAGGGTTTGACAATCAGCCCCAGCATTTT; D gene: .; J gene: TRBJ1-5; V gene: TRBV9; clone size: once
CDR3 protein: CASSQGGTPGVGGYTF; CDR3 DNA: TGCGCCAGCAGCCAAGGGGGGACCCCTGGAGTAGGTGGCTACACCTTC; D gene: .; J gene: TRBJ1-2; V gene: TRBV4-1; clone size: .
CDR3 protein: CASSYSGGPAQFF; CDR3 DNA: TGTGCCAGCAGTTACTCAGGGGGCCCTGCGCAGTTCTTC; D gene: TRBD1; J gene: TRBJ2-1; V gene: TRBV6-2/TRBV6-3; clone size: once
CDR3 protein: CAWIRPIQGANTEAFF; CDR3 DNA: TGTGCCTGGATCCGACCTATACAGGGGGCGAACACTGAAGCTTTCTTT; D gene: TRBD1; J gene: TRBJ1-1; V gene: TRBV30; clone size: .
CDR3 protein: CASSFRATGGVPYEQYF; CDR3 DNA: TGTGCCAGCAGCTTCCGAGCAACAGGGGGAGTACCCTACGAGCAGTACTTC; D gene: TRBD1; J gene: TRBJ2-7; V gene: TRBV3-1/TRBV3-2; clone size: .
CDR3 protein: CASTSPSGRAYEQYF; CDR3 DNA: TGCGCCAGCACCTCTCCTAGCGGGAGGGCGTACGAGCAGTACTTC; D gene: TRBD2; J gene: TRBJ2-7; V gene: TRBV23-1; clone size: .
CDR3 protein: CATSRTGTRNQPQHF; CDR3 DNA: TGTGCCACCAGCAGGACAGGGACAAGAAATCAGCCCCAGCATTTT; D gene: TRBD1; J gene: TRBJ1-5; V gene: TRBV15; clone size: .
CDR3 protein: CASSPVTTGKLFF; CDR3 DNA: TGTGCCAGCAGCCCGGTCACAACGGGAAAACTGTTTTTT; D gene: .; J gene: TRBJ1-4; V gene: TRBV7-9; clone size: .
CDR3 protein: CATTRTVSGNTIYF; CDR3 DNA: TGTGCGACTACCCGGACGGTCTCTGGAAACACCATATATTTT; D gene: .; J gene: TRBJ1-3; V gene: TRBV19; clone size: .
CDR3 protein: CASSRLVRGTSVDEQFF; CDR3 DNA: TGTGCCAGCAGCCGGCTCGTTCGCGGAACGTCTGTCGATGAGCAGTTCTTC; D gene: .; J gene: TRBJ2-1; V gene: TRBV3-1/TRBV3-2; clone size: .
CDR3 protein: CASSERLIGIGGNEQFF; CDR3 DNA: TGTGCCAGCAGTGAGAGACTGATAGGGATAGGGGGCAATGAGCAGTTCTTC; D gene: .; J gene: TRBJ2-1; V gene: TRBV6-1; clone size: .
CDR3 protein: CASSYLRGQNQPQHF; CDR3 DNA: TGTGCCAGCAGTTACTTGCGGGGACAGAACCAGCCCCAGCATTTT; D gene: TRBD1; J gene: TRBJ1-5; V gene: TRBV6-5; clone size: once
CDR3 protein: CASSVGTSGIGGDTQYF; CDR3 DNA: TGCGCCAGCAGCGTTGGGACTAGCGGGATCGGCGGAGATACGCAGTATTTT; D gene: TRBD2; J gene: TRBJ2-3; V gene: TRBV5-1; clone size: .
CDR3 protein: CASSETLVQNQPQHF; CDR3 DNA: TGTGCCAGCAGTGAAACTTTGGTTCAGAATCAGCCCCAGCATTTT; D gene: .; J gene: TRBJ1-5; V gene: TRBV6-1; clone size: .
CDR3 protein: CASSALDRGSYEQYF; CDR3 DNA: TGTGCCAGCAGCGCCCTCGACAGGGGGTCCTACGAGCAGTACTTC; D gene: TRBD1; J gene: TRBJ2-7; V gene: TRBV7-9; clone size: .
CDR3 protein: CASSWRTSGRAYTETQYF; CDR3 DNA: TGTGCCAGCAGCTGGCGGACTAGCGGGAGGGCCTACACTGAGACCCAGTACTTC; D gene: TRBD2; J gene: TRBJ2-5; V gene: TRBV5-6; clone size: .
CDR3 protein: CSVGSPSGRSYPYTDTQYF; CDR3 DNA: TGCAGCGTTGGTTCCCCTAGCGGGAGATCATACCCCTACACAGATACGCAGTATTTT; D gene: TRBD2; J gene: TRBJ2-3; V gene: TRBV29-1; clone size: .
CDR3 protein: CASSFLRGVTYEQYF; CDR3 DNA: TGTGCCAGCAGCTTTTTGCGAGGGGTTACCTACGAGCAGTACTTC; D gene: .; J gene: TRBJ2-7; V gene: TRBV7-6; clone size: .
CDR3 protein: CATSDTKAGGSHPETQYF; CDR3 DNA: TGTGCCACCAGTGATACCAAAGCGGGAGGGTCCCATCCGGAGACCCAGTACTTC; D gene: TRBD2; J gene: TRBJ2-5; V gene: TRBV24-1; clone size: .
CDR3 protein: CASSLSGQSYEQYF; CDR3 DNA: TGTGCCAGCAGCTTATCCGGACAGTCCTACGAGCAGTACTTC; D gene: .; J gene: TRBJ2-7; V gene: TRBV7-8; clone size: .
CDR3 protein: CASSFHTSEETQYF; CDR3 DNA: TGTGCCAGCAGCTTTCATACTTCGGAAGAGACCCAGTACTTC; D gene: .; J gene: TRBJ2-5; V gene: TRBV7-2; clone size: .
CDR3 protein: CASSLERTGGSGYTF; CDR3 DNA: TGTGCCAGCAGTTTGGAAAGGACAGGGGGCTCTGGCTACACCTTC; D gene: TRBD1; J gene: TRBJ1-2; V gene: TRBV28; clone size: once
CDR3 protein: CASSHQENTEAFF; CDR3 DNA: TGCGCCAGCAGCCATCAGGAGAACACTGAAGCTTTCTTT; D gene: .; J gene: TRBJ1-1; V gene: TRBV5-1; clone size: .
CDR3 protein: CASSTGQGGTEAFF; CDR3 DNA: TGTGCCAGTAGTACCGGACAGGGGGGGACTGAAGCTTTCTTT; D gene: TRBD1; J gene: TRBJ1-1; V gene: TRBV19; clone size: .
CDR3 protein: CASSLGGQTFEQFF; CDR3 DNA: TGTGCCAGCAGTTTGGGGGGCCAGACCTTTGAGCAGTTCTTC; D gene: .; J gene: TRBJ2-1; V gene: TRBV28; clone size: .
CDR3 protein: CASSRLAGNNEQFF; CDR3 DNA: TGTGCCAGTAGTAGACTAGCGGGGAACAATGAGCAGTTCTTC; D gene: TRBD2; J gene: TRBJ2-1; V gene: TRBV19; clone size: .
CDR3 protein: CATSRPGPSSGRANTGELFF; CDR3 DNA: TGTGCCACCAGCAGACCAGGGCCCTCTAGCGGGAGGGCGAACACCGGGGAGCTGTTTTTT; D gene: TRBD2; J gene: TRBJ2-2; V gene: TRBV15; clone size: .
CDR3 protein: CASSLGGTGANVLTF; CDR3 DNA: TGTGCCAGCAGCTTAGGGGGTACTGGGGCCAACGTCCTGACTTTC; D gene: .; J gene: TRBJ2-6; V gene: TRBV28; clone size: .
CDR3 protein: CASSPLQGGLVYNEQFF; CDR3 DNA: TGTGCCAGCTCACCGTTACAGGGAGGATTGGTCTACAATGAGCAGTTCTTC; D gene: .; J gene: TRBJ2-1; V gene: TRBV18; clone size: .
CDR3 protein: CASSLRVREVGEQFF; CDR3 DNA: TGTGCCAGCAGCTTACGGGTCAGGGAGGTTGGTGAGCAGTTCTTC; D gene: .; J gene: TRBJ2-1; V gene: TRBV11-2; clone size: once
CDR3 protein: CASTRYSNYGYTF; CDR3 DNA: TGTGCCTCGACACGCTACTCTAACTATGGCTACACCTTC; D gene: .; J gene: TRBJ1-2; V gene: TRBV30; clone size: .